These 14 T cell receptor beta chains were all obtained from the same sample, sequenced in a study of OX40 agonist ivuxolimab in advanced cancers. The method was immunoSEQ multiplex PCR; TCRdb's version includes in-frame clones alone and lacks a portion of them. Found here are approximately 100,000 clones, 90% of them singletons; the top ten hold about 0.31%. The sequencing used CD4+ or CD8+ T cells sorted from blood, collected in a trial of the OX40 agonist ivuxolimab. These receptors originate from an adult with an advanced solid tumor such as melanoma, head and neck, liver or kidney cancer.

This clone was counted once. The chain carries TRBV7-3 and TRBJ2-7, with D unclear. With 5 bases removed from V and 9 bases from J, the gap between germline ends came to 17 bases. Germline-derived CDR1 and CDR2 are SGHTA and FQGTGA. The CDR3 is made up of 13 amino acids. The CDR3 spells CASSPSGSLRQYF. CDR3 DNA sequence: TGTGCCAGCAGCCCCTCAGGCTCTCTCAGGCAGTACTTC.

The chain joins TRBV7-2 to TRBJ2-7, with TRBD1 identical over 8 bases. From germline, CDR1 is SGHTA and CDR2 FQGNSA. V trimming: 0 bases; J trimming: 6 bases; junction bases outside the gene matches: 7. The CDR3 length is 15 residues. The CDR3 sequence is CASSLARSTGGEQYF. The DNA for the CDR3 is TGTGCCAGCAGCTTAGCGAGGTCAACAGGGGGCGAGCAGTACTTC.

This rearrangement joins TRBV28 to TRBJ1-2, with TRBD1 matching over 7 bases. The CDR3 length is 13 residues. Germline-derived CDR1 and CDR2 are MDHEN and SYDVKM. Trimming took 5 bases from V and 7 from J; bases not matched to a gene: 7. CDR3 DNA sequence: TGTGCCAGCAGTCCCGGGACAGTCTTTGGCTACACCTTC. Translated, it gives CASSPGTVFGYTF.

The DNA of the CDR3 is TGTGCCAGCAGTTCCCGCCGCTCCTACAATGAGCAGTTCTTC. Encoded protein: CASSSRRSYNEQFF. V is TRBV27 and J is TRBJ2-1; no clear D gene. The V gene lost 4 bases and the J gene lost 0 bases, with 7 bases spanning the gap. Germline V gene lookup returns CDR1 MNHEY and CDR2 SMNVEV (reference sequence). The CDR3 length is 14 residues.

Here the CDR3 DNA reads TGTGCCAGTAGTATTTGGACAGGGGGGAATTCACATAATCAGCCCCAGCATTTT. Residues: CASSIWTGGNSHNQPQHF. The rearrangement joins TRBV19 to TRBJ1-5, with TRBD1 identical over 10 bases. This CDR3 has 18 amino acids. Germline V lookup: CDR1 LNHDA, CDR2 SQIVND (reference sequence). J was trimmed by 4 bases and V by 3 bases; bases with no gene match: 12.

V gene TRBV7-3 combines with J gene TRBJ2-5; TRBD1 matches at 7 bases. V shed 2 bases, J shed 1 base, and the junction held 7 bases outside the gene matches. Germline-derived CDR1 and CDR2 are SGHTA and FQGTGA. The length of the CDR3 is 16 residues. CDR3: CASSLSAGGGQETQYF. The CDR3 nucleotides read TGTGCCAGCAGCTTATCAGCAGGGGGTGGCCAAGAGACCCAGTACTTC.

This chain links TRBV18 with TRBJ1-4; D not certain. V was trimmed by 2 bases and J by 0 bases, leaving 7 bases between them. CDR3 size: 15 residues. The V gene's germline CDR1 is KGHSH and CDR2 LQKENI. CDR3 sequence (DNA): TGTGCCAGCTCACCAAAGGGAGCAACTAATGAAAAACTGTTTTTT. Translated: CASSPKGATNEKLFF.

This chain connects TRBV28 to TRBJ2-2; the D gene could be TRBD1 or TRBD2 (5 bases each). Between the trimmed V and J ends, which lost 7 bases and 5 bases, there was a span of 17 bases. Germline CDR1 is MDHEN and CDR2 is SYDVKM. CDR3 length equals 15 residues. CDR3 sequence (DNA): TGTGCCAGCATACCCGGACGGGGCGAGACCGGGGAGCTGTTTTTT. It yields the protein CASIPGRGETGELFF. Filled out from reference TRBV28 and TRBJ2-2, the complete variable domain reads DVKVTQSSRYLVKRTGEKVFLECVQDMDHENMFWYRQDPGLGLRLIYFSYDVKMKEKGDIPEGYSVSREKKERFSLILESASTNQTSMYLCASIPGRGETGELFFGEGSRLTVL.

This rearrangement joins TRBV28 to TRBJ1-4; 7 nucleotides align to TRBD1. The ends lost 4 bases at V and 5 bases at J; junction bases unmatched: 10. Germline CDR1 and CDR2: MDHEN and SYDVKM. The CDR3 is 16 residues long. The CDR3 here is CASSSRRDRPNEKLFF. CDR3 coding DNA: TGTGCCAGCAGTTCCCGCCGGGACAGACCAAATGAAAAACTGTTTTTT.

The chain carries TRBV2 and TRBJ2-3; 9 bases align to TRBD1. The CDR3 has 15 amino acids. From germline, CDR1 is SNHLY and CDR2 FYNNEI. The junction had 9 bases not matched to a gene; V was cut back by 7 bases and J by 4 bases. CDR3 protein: CASMDHRGRADTQYF. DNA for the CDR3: TGTGCCAGCATGGACCACAGGGGGCGTGCAGATACGCAGTATTTT.

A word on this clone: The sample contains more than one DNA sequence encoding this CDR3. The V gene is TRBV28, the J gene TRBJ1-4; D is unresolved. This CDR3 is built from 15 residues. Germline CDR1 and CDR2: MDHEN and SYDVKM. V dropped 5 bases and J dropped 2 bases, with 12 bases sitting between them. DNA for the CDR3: TGTGCCAGCAGTCCCCCCAGACGGACTAATGAAAAACTGTTTTTT. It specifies CASSPPRRTNEKLFF.

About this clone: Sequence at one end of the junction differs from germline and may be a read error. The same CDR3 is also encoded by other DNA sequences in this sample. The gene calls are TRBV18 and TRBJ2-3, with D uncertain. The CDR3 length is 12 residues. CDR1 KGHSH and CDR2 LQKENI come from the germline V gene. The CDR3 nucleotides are TGTGCCAGCTCCCCACGCACAGATACGCAGTATTTT. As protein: CASSPRTDTQYF.

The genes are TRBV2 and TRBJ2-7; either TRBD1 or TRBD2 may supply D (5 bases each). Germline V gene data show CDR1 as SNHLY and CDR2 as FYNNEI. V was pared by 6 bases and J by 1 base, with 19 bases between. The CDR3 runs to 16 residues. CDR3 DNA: TGTGCCAGCAGCCCTCCCCTCCGGGGCACTTCCTACGAGCAGTACTTC. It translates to CASSPPLRGTSYEQYF.

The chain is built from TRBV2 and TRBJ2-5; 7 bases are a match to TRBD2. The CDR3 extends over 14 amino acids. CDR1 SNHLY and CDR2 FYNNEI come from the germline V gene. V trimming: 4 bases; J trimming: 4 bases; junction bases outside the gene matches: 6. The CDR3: CASSGGGIGETQYF. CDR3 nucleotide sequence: TGTGCCAGCAGTGGGGGGGGGATTGGAGAGACCCAGTACTTC.